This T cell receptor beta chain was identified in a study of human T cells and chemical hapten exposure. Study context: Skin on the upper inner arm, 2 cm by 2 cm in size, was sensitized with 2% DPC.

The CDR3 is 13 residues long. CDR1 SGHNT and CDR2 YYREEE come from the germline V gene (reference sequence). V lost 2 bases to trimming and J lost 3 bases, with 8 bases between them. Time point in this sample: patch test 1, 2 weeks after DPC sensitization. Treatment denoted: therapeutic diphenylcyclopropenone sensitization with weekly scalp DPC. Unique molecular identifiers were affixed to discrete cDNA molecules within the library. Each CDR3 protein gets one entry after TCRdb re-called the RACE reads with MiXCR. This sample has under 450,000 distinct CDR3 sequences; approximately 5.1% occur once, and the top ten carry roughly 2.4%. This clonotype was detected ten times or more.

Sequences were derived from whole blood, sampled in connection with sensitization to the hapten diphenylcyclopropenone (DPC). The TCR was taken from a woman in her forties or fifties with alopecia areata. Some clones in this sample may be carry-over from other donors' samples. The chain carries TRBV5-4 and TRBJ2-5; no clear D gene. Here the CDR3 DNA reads TGTGCCAGCAGCTTACCGGCCGAAGAGACCCAGTACTTC. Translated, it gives CASSLPAEETQYF.